This T cell receptor (beta chain) was recovered during a study of long-term antiretroviral therapy in people with HIV. Whole-study findings and limits: Someone took the blood between about 2004 and 2018, maybe while older ART regimens were in use. Upon ART, diversity increased but remained lower than transplant donor controls.

As to this clone: Its target is not known.

Trimming took 7 bases from V and 2 from J, leaving 18 bases between them. The CDR3 loop spans 15 amino acids. Germline loops: CDR1 MDHEN, CDR2 SYDVKM. This was the immunoSEQ v3.0 assay at survey level. Assay: immunoSEQ multiplex PCR; the TCRdb copy retains only in-frame clones and omits some. The sample has 30,000 to 45,000 clones, more than 80% seen once. The sequence derives from a young man with HIV. This chain connects TRBV28 to TRBJ2-7, with D perhaps TRBD1 or TRBD2 (6 bases each). The specimen was unsorted PBMCs, collected 3.4 years after starting antiretroviral therapy. CDR3 sequence (DNA): TGTGCCAGCACCAAGGGGGGCGGGCTGGCCTACGAGCAGTACTTC. Translation gives CASTKGGGLAYEQYF.